The TCR beta chain under discussion was sequenced for a study of blood T cell repertoires in COVID-19 (TCRdb year 2020). About the investigation overall: Samples covering the acute and convalescent phases of COVID-19 were provided by collaborators in the United States, Italy and Spain. Deeply sampled blood TCRbeta repertoires from subjects exposed to, actively infected with, or recovered from COVID-19 were included in the dataset. The samples were drawn from two sources: the first 160 participants of the ongoing ImmuneRACE study, and 950 to 1,500 subjects contributed by 6 global collaborators. The material from the prospective study consisted of cDNA or gDNA derived from T cells, B-cell-depleted T cells, or PBMCs. The repertoires were made available in a free public database intended to serve as a resource for research on the immune response to SARS-CoV-2. Where available, HLA class I and class II types were obtained from metadata supplied by the sample provider rather than from assay-based typing. The sample metadata nearly always contained a de-identified subject ID, COVID-19 status, age in years and sex.

What the study reported, not specific to this receptor: Clinical and demographic metadata were provided uncurated, with the amount varying by source and participant.

Points on this clone: The clone's antigen remains unknown. Per-base quality was not reported, and no clone a single base away is much larger than it.

CDR3 length: 14 amino acids, cysteine to phenylalanine. The retained sequence is limited to the CDR3, 42 bases, with the frame set at the first base. The V end loses 7 bases and the J end loses 3 bases, and a stretch of 16 bases separates them. In the germline V gene, CDR1 corresponds to SGHRS and CDR2 to YFSETQ. The immunoSEQ Assay, a bias-controlled multiplex PCR, was used to amplify TCRbeta CDR3 regions from genomic DNA. The study's processing was this. The number of nucleated cells in each sample was estimated by amplification of reference gene primers within the assay. To quantify the absolute abundance of each unique TCRbeta CDR3 rearrangement, sequence reads were collapsed and filtered. For each sample, productive Simpson clonality was calculated as the square root of Simpson's diversity index over productive rearrangements. Drawn from immuneACCESS, this table holds only the in-frame rearrangements with V and J called that TCRdb kept. Clones are partly lost; checked studies trace under half to an unresolved V gene and leave the rest unexplained. That table furnishes V, J and clone size, whereas the DNA furnished D and trimming. In this sample the table shows 500,000 or so clones, around 90% of which occur a single time. The ten largest clones represent 0.7% of the sample.

Participants in the prospective study were enrolled through a virtual design, were aged about 18 to 100 years, and lived in some 24 United States geographic areas. In the prospective study, participants were assigned to cohorts based on the clinical history participants reported in a screening survey and a study questionnaire. For ImmuneRACE Cohort 3, a participant was defined as recovered based on two consecutive negative NP/OP PCR tests, clearance by a healthcare professional, or resolution of symptoms. In the prospective study, mobile phlebotomists collected whole blood, serum and a nasopharyngeal or oropharyngeal swab from each participant. Participants in the prospective study had the option to provide additional blood draws and questionnaires over a roughly two-month period. Before DNA extraction, prospective study blood samples were shipped either frozen or at room temperature.

The source material was PBMCs or T cells enriched from blood (not recorded which). The sequence was collected from a woman aged 18-29 years who had recovered from COVID-19. The sequence is built from TRBV5-1 and TRBJ1-1, with TRBD1 as a weak D call on 6 bases. The DNA sequence is given as TGCGCCAGCTCCGAGGGGGGGTCTGACACTGAAGCTTTCTTT. The translation is CASSEGGSDTEAFF.